The T cell receptor beta chain described here comes from a study of Graves' ophthalmopathy and Graves' hyperthyroidism. Using RNA transcripts, the TCR beta CDR3 regions were amplified. HTBI primers were used in a first-round RT-PCR, which preceded a second-round multiplex PCR. TCRdb analysed the multiplex PCR reads with MiXCR anew, one entry per CDR3 protein. The sample yields over a million distinct CDR3 sequences, less than 45% seen once. This clonotype has ten or more counts. The V gene end was trimmed by 4 bases and the J gene end by 1 base; junction bases not matched to a gene: 5. The germline CDR1 and CDR2 sequences are SGHDN and FVKESK. This CDR3 region has 15 residues.

Sequenced material: peripheral blood or thyroid tissue (not recorded which). This rearrangement joins TRBV14 to TRBJ2-7; 9 bases agree with TRBD2. This clonotype was obtained from an adult man with Graves' hyperthyroidism. CDR3 residues: CASSPLAGRSYEQYF. The CDR3 bases are TGTGCCAGCAGCCCGCTAGCGGGGAGATCCTACGAGCAGTACTTC.